This TCR beta chain derives from a study of cytomegalovirus exposure and HLA in healthy donors. The PCR was carried out with 60 Vbeta primers and 13 Jbeta primers. Under the authors' procedure: In a later analysis, the count reached 80 million or so unique TCR beta chains, with about 12 million shared. Clones were sequenced by immunoSEQ multiplex PCR, and TCRdb holds only the in-frame ones, with some missing. V, J and clone size derive from that table, while D and trimming were established from the DNA sequence. Of about 98,000 clones in the sample, over 65% were seen once. Study conclusions and caveats: Sequencing likely produced, as an artifact, a cluster of highly shared sequence variants.

Of note for this clone: The antigen is undetermined.

The TCR sequence derives from a man in his fifties or sixties in good health and CMV-seropositive. The sample comprised PBMCs.

CDR3 region: CASSRGGDRVHEQYF. The CDR3 bases are TGTGCCAGCAGCCGAGGGGGAGACAGGGTCCACGAGCAGTACTTC. The chain uses TRBV5-4 and TRBJ2-7; 7 nucleotides line up with TRBD1. This CDR3 comprises 15 residues. Per germline, CDR1 SGHNT and CDR2 YYREEE (reference sequence). The junction had 12 bases not matched to a gene; V was cut back by 4 bases and J by 5 bases.